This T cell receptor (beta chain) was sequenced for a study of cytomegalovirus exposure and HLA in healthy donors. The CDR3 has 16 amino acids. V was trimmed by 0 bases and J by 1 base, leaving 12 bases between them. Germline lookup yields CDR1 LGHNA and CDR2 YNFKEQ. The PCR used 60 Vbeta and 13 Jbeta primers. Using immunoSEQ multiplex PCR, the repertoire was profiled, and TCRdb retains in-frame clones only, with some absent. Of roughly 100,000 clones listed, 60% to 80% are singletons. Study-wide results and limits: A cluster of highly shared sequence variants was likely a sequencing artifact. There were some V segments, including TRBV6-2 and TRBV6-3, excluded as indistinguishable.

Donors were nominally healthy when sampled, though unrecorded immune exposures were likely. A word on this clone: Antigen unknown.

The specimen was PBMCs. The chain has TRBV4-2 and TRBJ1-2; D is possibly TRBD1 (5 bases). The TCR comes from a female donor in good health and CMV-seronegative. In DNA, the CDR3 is TGTGCCAGCAGCCAAGAGGGAAGACAGCTTAACTATGGCTACACCTTC. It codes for CASSQEGRQLNYGYTF.